The 12 T cell receptor beta chains listed next were all sequenced from one sample in a study of T cells in Graves' hyperthyroidism and ophthalmopathy. RNA transcripts served as the template for amplifying TCR beta CDR3 regions. Researchers ran a first-round RT-PCR on the TCR CDR3 using the HTBI primer set. TCRdb used MiXCR to reprocess the multiplex PCR reads, holding one entry per CDR3 protein. The table records 600,000 to 650,000 distinct CDR3 sequences, 16% of them present only once. Sequenced: blood. The receptor set was obtained from a woman younger than 45 with Graves' hyperthyroidism.

This clonotype came up many times. The rearrangement joins TRBV5-8 to TRBJ1-4, with unresolved D. V was pared by 2 bases and J by 8 bases, with 7 bases between. This CDR3 is 12 amino acids long. CDR1 is SGHTS and CDR2 is YDEGEE in the germline V gene. This CDR3 reads CASSFEGEKLFF. CDR3 DNA sequence: TGTGCCAGCAGCTTCGAAGGAGAAAAACTGTTTTTT.

This clonotype was observed a handful of times. Here the CDR3 DNA reads TGCGCCAGCAGCATAGGACTAGCGGGGGGAGAGACCCAGTACTTC. The encoded protein is CASSIGLAGGETQYF. The chain couples TRBV5-1 to TRBJ2-5, with 14 nucleotides matching TRBD2. V was clipped by 4 bases and J by 4 bases; unmatched bases: 3. Germline values: CDR1 SGHRS, CDR2 YFSETQ. The CDR3 has 15 amino acids.

At least ten counts were recorded for this clonotype. The chain links TRBV24-1 to TRBJ2-7; 7 positions agree with TRBD2. V shed 10 bases and J 3 bases; nucleotides not matched to a gene: 5. CDR1 and CDR2 from the germline V gene are KGHDR and SFDVKD. This CDR3 has 12 amino acids. The CDR3 sequence is CATAGTNYEQYF. The CDR3, as DNA: TGTGCCACGGCCGGGACTAACTACGAGCAGTACTTC.

In its sample, this clonotype was seen many times. The rearrangement uses TRBV20-1 and TRBJ1-1; D remains ambiguous. The CDR3 covers 13 residues. The V gene's germline CDR1 is DFQATT and CDR2 SNEGSKA (reference sequence). Trimming removed 6 bases from V and 1 base from J, with 12 bases in between. The CDR3 region is CSAPGPSNTEAFF. The CDR3 nucleotides read TGCAGTGCACCCGGGCCATCGAACACTGAAGCTTTCTTT.

The chain employs TRBV5-6 and TRBJ1-5; D gene unclear. The CDR3 is 13 residues long. V was clipped by 3 bases and J by 6 bases, with 10 bases between them. Germline assignment: CDR1 SGHDT and CDR2 YYEEEE. The chain's CDR3 is CASSSSATQPQHF. The CDR3 DNA sequence: TGTGCCAGCAGCTCAAGTGCGACTCAGCCCCAGCATTTT.

This clonotype has at least ten counts. The rearrangement joins TRBV13 to TRBJ2-1; D might be TRBD1 (6 bases). The CDR3 spans 15 residues. The germline CDR1 and CDR2 sequences are PRHDT and FYEKMQ (reference sequence). Trimming stripped 8 bases from V and 5 bases from J, with 19 bases between. The CDR3 sequence is CASENYRSGDNEQFF. DNA for the CDR3: TGTGCCAGCGAAAACTATAGGTCAGGGGACAATGAGCAGTTCTTC.

The chain has TRBV4-1 and TRBJ2-3; 11 bases map to TRBD2. This CDR3 spans 16 amino acids. CDR1 MGHRA and CDR2 YSYEKL come from the germline V gene. V was clipped by 4 bases and J by 0 bases; unmatched bases: 3. The CDR3 protein is CASSRRTSGSTDTQYF. For the CDR3, the DNA is TGCGCCAGCAGCCGCCGGACTAGCGGGAGCACAGATACGCAGTATTTT.

This clonotype was counted between two and nine times. This chain uses TRBV30 with TRBJ2-6; D is possibly TRBD1 or TRBD2 (5 bases each). CDR1 is GTSNPN, CDR2 SVGIG, per germline (reference sequence). The CDR3 has 19 amino acids. Trimming stripped 5 bases from V and 0 bases from J, with 23 bases between. In nucleotides, the CDR3 is TGTGCCTGGGGGGGAGACAAATGGGTTCGAGGCTCTGGGGCCAACGTCCTGACTTTC. It specifies CAWGGDKWVRGSGANVLTF.

This clonotype has a count of ten or more. The chain is built from TRBV12-3 or TRBV12-4 and TRBJ1-2; a weak D match, TRBD1 (5 bases). The CDR3 has 12 residues. The V end was cut by 11 bases, the J end by 4 bases, with 14 bases between. The CDR3 protein is CAWGEDGYGYTF. The CDR3 region has the DNA TGTGCCTGGGGGGAGGACGGCTATGGCTACACCTTC.

V is TRBV6-6 and J is TRBJ1-6; 9 bases align to TRBD1. With V trimmed by 0 bases and J by 7 bases, 4 bases remained unmatched. Per the germline V gene, CDR1 is MNHNY and CDR2 is SVGAGI (reference sequence). This CDR3 is 16 amino acids long. CDR3 in amino acids: CASSYSSGTGNSPLHF. CDR3 sequence (DNA): TGTGCCAGCAGTTACTCGAGCGGGACAGGGAATTCACCCCTCCACTTT.

This clonotype was recorded at least ten times. The rearrangement joins TRBV20-1 to TRBJ2-1, with 8 nucleotides matching TRBD2. V shed 3 bases, J shed 1 base, and the junction held 8 bases outside the gene matches. This CDR3 spans 16 amino acids. CDR1 and CDR2 from the germline V gene are DFQATT and SNEGSKA (reference sequence). The CDR3 sequence: CSASGRALVSYNEQFF. CDR3 coding DNA: TGCAGTGCTAGCGGGAGGGCCCTGGTATCCTACAATGAGCAGTTCTTC.

This clonotype was seen repeatedly, ten times or more. V usage is TRBV7-8 and J usage is TRBJ1-1, with 8 bases fitting TRBD1. The CDR3 spans 17 residues. Germline CDR1 reads SGHVS; CDR2 reads FQNEAQ. V shed 6 bases, J shed 2 bases, and the junction held 14 bases outside the gene matches. Written as DNA, the CDR3 is TGTGCCAGCAGTTTCCGGGACAGGAGGTCCCTTAACACTGAAGCTTTCTTT. It is translated as CASSFRDRRSLNTEAFF.